This T cell receptor (beta chain) was observed in a study of post-analysis software for immune sequencing data (dated by TCRdb to about 2015). Study-wide context: Disease courses on record covered relapsing-remitting, secondary progressive and progressive-relapsing multiple sclerosis, though some patients had no subtype annotation. The patient repertoires were set against about eleven previously published healthy control repertoires from donors whose ages ranged from roughly 6 to 27 years. A subset of samples was prepared in parallel using single-end sample barcoding, then pooled and co-amplified after Illumina adapter ligation. General conclusions and limits of the study: The control group was slightly older than the multiple sclerosis patient group. When samples were clustered directly using the F measure, samples prepared in the same batch co-clustered strongly, which prompted a batch-effect correction. Significantly higher frequencies in patients than in controls were found for roughly 5 TRBV segments, including TRBV5-6, TRBV5-1 and TRBV20-1. Compared with controls, multiple sclerosis patients had significantly lower normalized Chao1 diversity, a finding suggesting substantial peripheral T-cell clonal expansion.

This clonotype has just a few counts. It has no known antigen specificity. No base qualities exist here, and no much larger clone lies one base off it. To demonstrate the VDJtools post-analysis software, TCR beta repertoires were profiled from the peripheral blood of about 13 young patients with multiple sclerosis. The multiple sclerosis patients were children and adolescents between roughly 6 and 16 years of age. Library generation was performed with PCR. The sequencer was an Illumina HiSeq 2500. To reduce PCR and sequencing biases, unique molecular identifiers were built into the TCR beta cDNA libraries. Every 1 to 10 million input T cells yielded 500,000 or so cDNA molecules, meaning each molecule approximated one T cell. The patient libraries were prepared and sequenced with the same protocol used for the earlier healthy control dataset. Samples belonging to the same batch were prepared together, multiplexed and sequenced on a shared HiSeq lane. On the study's bioinformatics: Raw barcoded reads were processed with MIGEC, and single-read molecular identifier groups were discarded before consensus assembly and CDR3 extraction. Clonotype tables were post-analysed with VDJtools, normalizing diversity by down-sampling all datasets to the smallest sample size. In repertoire overlap clustering, CDR3 amino acid sequences, but not nucleotide sequences, were matched to correct batch-related cross-sample contamination. TCRdb trimmed public reads at Q25 via fastp, called clones via MiXCR and kept in-frame beta chains. Rows are combined by CDR3 protein, so each entry shows the most common genes and DNA. TCRdb, not the original authors, processed these V and J calls. Here the sample has roughly 730,000 distinct CDR3 sequences; approximately 30% occur a single time. The ten largest clones capture more than 0.55% of the sample.

Inclusive of the bounding cysteine and phenylalanine, the CDR3 is 11 residues long. Solely the CDR3 DNA is kept, with 33 bases framed from the first base. V gives up 0 bases and J gives up 4 bases, and the segment between their germline ends measures 3 bases. In the germline V gene (reference sequence), CDR1 corresponds to DFQATT and CDR2 to SNEGSKA. The sequence was collected from a girl between 10 and 17 years old with multiple sclerosis. Sequencing input: blood. The sequence joins TRBV20-1 to TRBJ1-2; the D gene is unclear. The DNA reads TGCAGTGCTAGAGACCCCTATGGCTACACCTTC. This encodes CSARDPYGYTF.